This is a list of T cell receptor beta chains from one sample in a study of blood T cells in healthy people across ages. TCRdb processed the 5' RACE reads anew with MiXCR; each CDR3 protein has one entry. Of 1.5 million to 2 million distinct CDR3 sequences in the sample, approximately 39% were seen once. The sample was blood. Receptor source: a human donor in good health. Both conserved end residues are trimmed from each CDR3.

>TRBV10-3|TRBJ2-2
AIASANTGELF
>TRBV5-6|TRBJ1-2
ASSQVGQPYGYT
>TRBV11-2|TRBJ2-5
ASSFNYGTSGQTQY
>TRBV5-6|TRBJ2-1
ASRTGSSYNEQF
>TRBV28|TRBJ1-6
ASSLPSASYNSPLH
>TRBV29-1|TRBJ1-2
SVKVQGPYGYT
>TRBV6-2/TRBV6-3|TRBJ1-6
ASSHNTGFNSPLH
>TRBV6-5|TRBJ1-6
ASRPDGSGDSPLH
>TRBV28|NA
ASRPRGFEQY
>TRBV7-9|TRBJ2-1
ASTKGPEEF
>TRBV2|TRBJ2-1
ASRGRSEQF
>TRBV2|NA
ASIRQGYEQY
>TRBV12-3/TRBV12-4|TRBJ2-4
ASNSAPGRNIQY
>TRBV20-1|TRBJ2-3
SARCQSWAQY
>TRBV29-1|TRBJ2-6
SVSTGANVLT